A few counts support the clone carrying this T cell receptor beta chain. Its specificity is not known. Trimming left V 0 bases short and J 4 bases short, with 4 bases between. The CDR3 is made up of 13 amino acids. From germline, CDR1 is SGHTA and CDR2 FQGTGA. The sample belongs to a study of beta chain features in type 1 diabetes. Findings of the study overall: Significant though moderate, a shortening of TCRB CDR3s appeared in all four CD4+ subsets of Type 1 diabetes patients.

Expressed TCRB transcripts were sequenced after all isolated RNA was converted to cDNA. Sequenced by immunoSEQ multiplex PCR; TCRdb stores in-frame clones only, minus some. The data hold a few hundred thousand clones, with roughly 13% observed a single time. This receptor was taken from a woman between 18 and 29 years old with type 1 diabetes. The chain recombines TRBV7-3 with TRBJ2-1; D gene uncertain. Material for sequencing was naive CD4+ T cells from blood. The CDR3 region is CASSLTGYNEQFF. The CDR3, as DNA: TGTGCCAGCAGCTTAACCGGGTACAATGAGCAGTTCTTC.